This TCR beta chain was captured by sequencing in a study of CD8+ T cells in alopecia areata. Study-level results: More clonal than normal scalp was lesional scalp, particularly alopecia totalis/universalis.

Extracted RNA was reverse transcribed into cDNA, the sequencing template. Clones were sequenced by immunoSEQ multiplex PCR, and TCRdb holds only the in-frame ones, with some missing. The data hold 180,000 or so clones, with about half observed a single time. The treatment is: oral pan-JAK inhibitor, 5-10 mg twice daily. The germline V gene has CDR1 MGHRA and CDR2 YSYEKL. Trimming stripped 0 bases from V and 4 bases from J, with 12 bases between. The CDR3 is made up of 15 amino acids. For this clone: No antigen is known for it.

V usage is TRBV4-1 and J usage is TRBJ2-5; tentative D call: TRBD2 (5 bases). This TCR came from a human donor with alopecia areata. Here the sequenced sample was CD8+ T cells sorted from blood, taken at roughly week 52, from a patient treated with tofacitinib. Here the CDR3 reads CASSQDSWAGETQYF. CDR3 DNA sequence: TGCGCCAGCAGCCAAGACTCTTGGGCGGGAGAGACCCAGTACTTC.